This T cell receptor (beta chain) was sequenced in a study of cytomegalovirus exposure and HLA in healthy donors. The PCR had 60 Vbeta and 13 Jbeta primers. Repertoires were generated with immunoSEQ multiplex PCR, while TCRdb's copy carries only in-frame clones and drops some. Among over 80,000 clones listed, around 81% were seen once. About this clone itself: Its antigen is not identified.

CDR1 is MDHEN, CDR2 SYDVKM, per germline. Trimming pared 1 base from V and 2 bases from J, leaving 6 bases between. The CDR3 covers 15 residues. The study's findings and limits: Overall, roughly 150 TCR beta chains were annotated as cytomegalovirus-associated.

J is TRBJ2-6 and V is TRBV28, with a possible D match to TRBD1 (6 bases). This receptor was identified in a man aged 40-55 years in good health and CMV-seropositive. Sequenced material: PBMCs. CDR3 bases: TGTGCCAGCAGTTTATCAGGGGCTGGGGCCAACGTCCTGACTTTC. Protein product: CASSLSGAGANVLTF.